This T cell receptor (beta chain) was sequenced during a study of cytomegalovirus exposure and HLA in healthy donors. Study results and caveats: Rarity held for most TCR sequences, but there were some public TCRs that occurred in many donors. In vitro checks showed that a few CMV-associated chains really do target CMV antigens. Researchers counted 150 to 200 TCR beta chains as cytomegalovirus-associated.

Notes on this clone: As yet, its antigen is unknown.

It was the approximately 130-subject validation cohort, separate from the roughly 700-subject first cohort, to which the donors belonged. Germline V gene data show CDR1 as MNHEY and CDR2 as SMNVEV (reference sequence). The CDR3 covers 17 residues. Between the trimmed V and J ends, which lost 5 bases and 0 bases, there was a span of 18 bases. The assay was immunoSEQ multiplex PCR, and TCRdb's table has in-frame clones only and misses some. Counted here are about 98,000 clones, about 90% occurring once; the ten biggest clones make up approximately 6.3%. The origin of this receptor is a man younger than 30 in good health and CMV-seropositive. The chain links TRBV27 to TRBJ2-3, with a possible D match to TRBD1 (5 bases). Sequenced sample: PBMCs. CDR3: CASSRQGRESSTDTQYF. CDR3 DNA: TGTGCCAGCAGTCGGCAGGGAAGGGAATCTAGCACAGATACGCAGTATTTT.